The next 22 T cell receptor beta chains were all read from a single sample in a study of blood T cell repertoires in COVID-19. Profiling relied on immunoSEQ multiplex PCR, and the TCRdb table lists in-frame clones only, not all of them. The table includes 300,000 to 400,000 clones, 90% detected once. Source material: PBMCs or T cells enriched from blood (not recorded which). Receptor source: a woman aged 25 to 39 who had been exposed to COVID-19.

The V call is TRBV4-1, the J call TRBJ2-5, with unresolved D. The CDR3 extends over 15 amino acids. Germline values: CDR1 MGHRA, CDR2 YSYEKL. Trimming left V 4 bases short and J 1 base short, with 13 bases between. For the CDR3, the DNA is TGCGCCAGCAGCCCATACTCGCGAGGCCAAGAGACCCAGTACTTC. Translating it yields CASSPYSRGQETQYF.

The chain employs TRBV3-1 (or the pseudogene TRBV3-2) and TRBJ2-5; D is ambiguous. Per germline, CDR1 LGHDT and CDR2 YNNKEL (reference sequence). The V end was cut by 0 bases, the J end by 5 bases, with 4 bases between. There are 12 residues in the CDR3. The CDR3 region is CASSQERETQYF. For the CDR3, the DNA is TGTGCCAGCAGCCAAGAGAGGGAGACCCAGTACTTC.

V usage is TRBV10-3 and J usage is TRBJ1-6; TRBD1 is a possible D gene (6 bases). Trimming took 3 bases from V and 8 from J, leaving 14 bases between them. Germline values: CDR1 ENHRY, CDR2 SYGVKD. The CDR3 has 15 residues. CDR3 sequence reads: CAISETGSGDSPLHF. In DNA, the CDR3 is TGTGCCATCAGTGAAACAGGGTCAGGGGATTCACCCCTCCACTTT.

This clone was recorded only once. J is TRBJ2-2 and V is TRBV6-5; 7 positions agree with TRBD1. J was trimmed by 5 bases and V by 6 bases; bases with no gene match: 9. The length of the CDR3 is 15 residues. Germline CDR1 is MNHEY and CDR2 is SVGAGI. CDR3 nucleotide sequence: TGTGCCAGCAGGCCGACAGGGACGTATACCGGGGAGCTGTTTTTT. Amino acid sequence: CASRPTGTYTGELFF.

This chain links TRBV29-1 with TRBJ1-1; D gene ambiguous. Between the trimmed V and J ends, which lost 7 bases and 5 bases, there was a span of 11 bases. The CDR3 runs 11 residues. Germline V gene data show CDR1 as SQVTM and CDR2 as ANQGSEA. CDR3: CSGRQVTEAFF. For the CDR3, the DNA is TGCAGCGGACGGCAGGTTACTGAAGCTTTCTTT.

This chain links TRBV12-5 with TRBJ1-1; TRBD1 agrees at 7 bases. V lost 0 bases to trimming and J lost 1 base; unmatched junction nucleotides: 2. There are 15 residues in the CDR3. Germline V CDR1 and CDR2: LGHNT, FRNRAP. The CDR3 is CASGLVGQPNTEAFF. The CDR3 DNA follows: TGTGCTAGTGGTTTGGTGGGACAGCCGAACACTGAAGCTTTCTTT.

The chain carries TRBV10-3 and TRBJ1-6; 7 bases fit TRBD1. Germline CDR1 reads ENHRY; CDR2 reads SYGVKD. Germline trimming cut 10 bases from V and 3 bases from J; bases unmatched to any gene: 9. This CDR3 is 15 amino acids long. The CDR3 sequence is CATESTGDYNSPLHF. As DNA, the CDR3 is TGTGCCACCGAGTCCACAGGGGACTATAATTCACCCCTCCACTTT.

The V call is TRBV9, the J call TRBJ2-5, with a weak D call TRBD2 (5 bases). V gave up 3 bases and J gave up 2 bases, with 11 bases separating them. This CDR3 spans 14 amino acids. Germline V gene data show CDR1 as SGDLS and CDR2 as YYNGEE. The CDR3 DNA follows: TGTGCCAGCAGCGCTACTGACTATCAAGAGACCCAGTACTTC. Residues: CASSATDYQETQYF.

This rearrangement joins TRBV19 to TRBJ2-3; TRBD2 matches at 11 bases. The ends lost 6 bases at V and 7 bases at J; junction bases unmatched: 12. CDR1 LNHDA and CDR2 SQIVND come from the germline V gene (reference sequence). CDR3 length equals 16 residues. The CDR3 spells CASSQLASGGRYTQYF. Here the CDR3 DNA reads TGTGCCAGTAGCCAGTTGGCTAGCGGGGGGCGATATACGCAGTATTTT.

This rearrangement joins TRBV7-2 to TRBJ2-5; TRBD2 matches at 7 bases. Unmatched junction bases numbered 8, after V lost 5 bases and J lost 2 bases. The CDR3 has 15 amino acids. Per germline, CDR1 SGHTA and CDR2 FQGNSA. CDR3 region: CASSPNYGGQETQYF. CDR3 DNA: TGTGCCAGCAGCCCCAACTACGGGGGGCAAGAGACCCAGTACTTC.

This clone has more than one count but fewer than ten. The germline gene is not matched at one end of the junction; a read error may be the cause. V and J are TRBV7-2 and TRBJ1-6; D is possibly TRBD1 (5 bases). CDR1 and CDR2 (germline): SGHTA, FQGNSA. The CDR3 sequence is 16 residues long. CDR3 residues: CASTLNGRGIGSPLHF. The DNA of the CDR3 is TGTGCCAGCACCTTAAACGGGAGGGGAATCGGTTCACCCCTCCACTTT.

The chain uses TRBV18 and TRBJ1-3; tentative D call: TRBD1 (5 bases). Looked up from germline, CDR1 is KGHSH and CDR2 is LQKENI. CDR3 length: 16 amino acids. With 6 bases removed from V and 0 bases from J, the gap between germline ends came to 15 bases. CDR3 in DNA: TGTGCCAGCTCTCGCGGGGCGGGGAGCTCTGGAAACACCATATATTTT. Amino acid sequence: CASSRGAGSSGNTIYF.

The rearrangement uses TRBV7-2 and TRBJ2-1, with 7 nucleotides matching TRBD1. Germline lookup yields CDR1 SGHTA and CDR2 FQGNSA. This CDR3 region has 18 residues. J gave up 9 bases and V 5 bases, and 22 bases lay outside the gene matches. The CDR3 reads CASSPRGPGTAAGGEQFF. CDR3 DNA sequence: TGTGCCAGCAGCCCCCGAGGTCCCGGGACAGCGGCCGGAGGTGAGCAGTTCTTC.

The chain is built from TRBV9 and TRBJ2-5; 13 bases are a match to TRBD2. V shed 0 bases and J 2 bases; nucleotides not matched to a gene: 7. Germline V gene data show CDR1 as SGDLS and CDR2 as YYNGEE. The CDR3 is made up of 18 amino acids. Here the CDR3 reads CASSVGWTSGGVQETQYF. The CDR3 DNA is TGTGCCAGCAGCGTAGGGTGGACTAGCGGGGGAGTGCAAGAGACCCAGTACTTC.

The gene calls are TRBV5-1 and TRBJ2-7; TRBD1 matches 7 bases. J was trimmed by 2 bases and V by 0 bases; bases with no gene match: 5. CDR1 and CDR2 from the germline V gene are SGHRS and YFSETQ. The CDR3 loop spans 15 amino acids. CDR3 sequence: CASSLVGGPTYEQYF. CDR3 DNA: TGCGCCAGCAGCTTGGTAGGGGGCCCAACCTACGAGCAGTACTTC.

V and J are TRBV5-1 and TRBJ1-2, with D possibly being TRBD1 (5 bases). The CDR3 runs 14 residues. Germline CDR1 reads SGHRS; CDR2 reads YFSETQ. Deletions cut 7 bases from V and 8 bases from J, with 21 bases between. This CDR3 is CASSPIQGGLGYTF. The CDR3 coding sequence is TGCGCCAGCTCCCCCATTCAGGGTGGGCTCGGCTACACCTTC.

In this sample, this clone turned up once. The chain combines TRBV10-3 with TRBJ1-1, with D perhaps TRBD1 (5 bases). The CDR3 is 16 residues long. Trimming took 0 bases from V and 3 from J, leaving 14 bases between them. Germline loops: CDR1 ENHRY, CDR2 SYGVKD. In DNA, the CDR3 is TGTGCCATCAGTGAGTCAACAGGAGCCGCCGACACTGAAGCTTTCTTT. This encodes CAISESTGAADTEAFF.

This chain uses TRBV12-3 or TRBV12-4 with TRBJ1-2; no clear D. The CDR3 extends over 12 amino acids. V dropped 1 base and J dropped 5 bases, with 5 bases sitting between them. The CDR3 here is CASSLGAYGYTF. In DNA, the CDR3 is TGTGCCAGCAGTTTAGGGGCGTATGGCTACACCTTC.

The chain links TRBV5-4 to TRBJ2-2; perhaps TRBD1 as D (5 bases). CDR1 is SGHNT and CDR2 is YYREEE in the germline V gene (reference sequence). V gave up 0 bases and J gave up 0 bases, with 18 bases separating them. The CDR3 length is 19 residues. The CDR3 protein is CASSLVRPRVGSNTGELFF. The CDR3 coding sequence is TGTGCCAGCAGCTTGGTGAGGCCCAGGGTGGGCTCGAACACCGGGGAGCTGTTTTTT.

The chain couples TRBV27 to TRBJ2-7; the D gene is possibly TRBD2 (5 bases). CDR3 length: 16 residues. Trimming left V 7 bases short and J 0 bases short, with 19 bases between. Germline assignment: CDR1 MNHEY and CDR2 SMNVEV (reference sequence). CDR3 DNA sequence: TGTGCCAGCATGGAGATTCCGGCGGGTAGCTCCTACGAGCAGTACTTC. This sequence encodes CASMEIPAGSSYEQYF.

The J gene is TRBJ2-7, the V gene TRBV7-9; D is undetermined. The V end was cut by 3 bases, the J end by 2 bases, with 8 bases between. The length of the CDR3 is 13 residues. Germline CDR1 reads SEHNR; CDR2 reads FQNEAQ (reference sequence). The CDR3 loop reads CASSFSETYEQYF. For the CDR3, the DNA is TGTGCCAGCAGCTTTAGTGAGACCTACGAGCAGTACTTC. The whole variable domain, filled in from reference TRBV7-9 and TRBJ2-7, reads DTGVSQNPRHKITKRGQNVTFRCDPISEHNRLYWYRQTLGQGPEFLTYFQNEAQLEKSRLLSDRFSAERPKGSFSTLEIQRTEQGDSAMYLCASSFSETYEQYFGPGTRLTVT.

Only one count was recorded for this clone. V gene TRBV5-1 combines with J gene TRBJ2-5, with TRBD1 matching over 7 bases. The V gene's germline CDR1 is SGHRS and CDR2 YFSETQ. V dropped 3 bases and J dropped 3; count of bases not matched to a gene: 5. The CDR3 is 14 amino acids. In DNA form, the CDR3 reads TGCGCCAGCAGCTCTATGGGGACAGAAGAGACCCAGTACTTC. Translated: CASSSMGTEETQYF.